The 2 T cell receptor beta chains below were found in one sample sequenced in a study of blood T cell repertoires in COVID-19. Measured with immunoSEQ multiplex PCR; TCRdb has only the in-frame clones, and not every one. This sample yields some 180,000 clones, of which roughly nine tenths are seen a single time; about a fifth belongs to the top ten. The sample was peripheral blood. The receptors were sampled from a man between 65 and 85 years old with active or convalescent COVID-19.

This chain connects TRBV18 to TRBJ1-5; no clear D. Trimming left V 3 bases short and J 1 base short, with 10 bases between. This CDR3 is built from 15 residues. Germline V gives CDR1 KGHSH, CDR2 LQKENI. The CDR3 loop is CASSPLSKSNQPQHF. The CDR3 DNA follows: TGTGCCAGCTCACCTTTAAGCAAGAGCAATCAGCCCCAGCATTTT.

Here the CDR3 reads CASSSGGTYEQYF. CDR3 DNA: TGTGCCAGCAGCAGCGGAGGTACCTACGAGCAGTACTTC. The J gene is TRBJ2-7, the V gene TRBV3-1 (or the pseudogene TRBV3-2); tentative D call: TRBD2 (5 bases). Deletions cut 5 bases from V and 2 bases from J, with 10 bases between. The CDR3 runs 13 residues. Germline V CDR1 and CDR2: LGHDT, YNNKEL (reference sequence).